This T cell receptor (beta chain) was captured by sequencing in a study of immune characterization of retroperitoneal liposarcoma. This clonotype was observed a handful of times. Via MiXCR, TCRdb re-called the PCR reads, giving one row per CDR3 protein. The sample yields 8,000 or so distinct CDR3 sequences, more than 35% seen once. In germline, CDR1 is SGHNT, CDR2 YENEEA. With V trimmed by 2 bases and J by 7 bases, 4 bases remained unmatched. There are 15 residues in the CDR3. The V and J genes are TRBV11-3 and TRBJ2-1; 11 positions agree with TRBD2. The sequencing sample was made of tumor tissue. This sequence originates from a male donor with retroperitoneal liposarcoma. The CDR3 DNA follows: TGTGCCAGCAGCTTACTGCTAGCGGGAGGAAATGAGCAGTTCTTC. Amino acid sequence: CASSLLLAGGNEQFF.